The 2 T cell receptor beta chains in this list originate from one sample, sequenced in a study of vaccination effects on CD4 cells after COVID-19. Sequencing used immunoSEQ multiplex PCR; TCRdb keeps in-frame clones, though not all of them. This repertoire shows about 70,000 clones, roughly four fifths found once; its top ten account for approximately 2%. Once cultured for 10 to 11 days, the cells underwent separation to obtain CD4+ T cells. No antigen is known for these receptors. The sample in question was CD4+ T cells from PBMCs cultured without peptide, obtained before COVID-19 vaccination. All receptors come from a human donor who received a COVID-19 vaccine.

CDR3 loop: CASSPLLGNTEAFF. The DNA of the CDR3 is TGTGCCAGCAGCCCCCTGCTGGGGAACACTGAAGCTTTCTTT. The chain carries TRBV11-2 and TRBJ1-1; D is undetermined. The CDR3 totals 14 residues. The V gene lost 5 bases and the J gene lost 1 base, with 11 bases spanning the gap. Germline V gene sequence: CDR1 SGHAT, CDR2 FQNNGV.

V and J are TRBV29-1 and TRBJ2-7; a weak D match, TRBD1 (6 bases). CDR1 is SQVTM, CDR2 ANQGSEA, per germline. This CDR3 spans 12 amino acids. V shed 7 bases and J shed 7 bases, with 17 bases lying between them. As DNA, the CDR3 is TGCAGCGCAACACAGGGTAAAGGAGAGCAGTACGTC. The encoded protein is CSATQGKGEQYV.